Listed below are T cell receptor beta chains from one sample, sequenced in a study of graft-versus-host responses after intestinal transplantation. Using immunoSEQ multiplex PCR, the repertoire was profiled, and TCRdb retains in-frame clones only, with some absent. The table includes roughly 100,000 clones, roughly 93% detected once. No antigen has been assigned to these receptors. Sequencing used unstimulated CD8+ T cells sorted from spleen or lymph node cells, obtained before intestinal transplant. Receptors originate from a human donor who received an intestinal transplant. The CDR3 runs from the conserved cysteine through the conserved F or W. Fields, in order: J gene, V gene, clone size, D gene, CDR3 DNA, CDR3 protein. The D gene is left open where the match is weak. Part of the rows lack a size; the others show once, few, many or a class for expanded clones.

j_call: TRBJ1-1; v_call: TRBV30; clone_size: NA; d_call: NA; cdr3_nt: TGTGCCTGGGGTGGGATTAACACTGAAGCTTTCTTT; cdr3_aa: CAWGGINTEAFF
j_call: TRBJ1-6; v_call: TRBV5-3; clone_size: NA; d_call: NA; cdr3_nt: TGTGCCAGAAGTTTGGGACGAGTACTTTCACCCCTCCACTTT; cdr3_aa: CARSLGRVLSPLHF
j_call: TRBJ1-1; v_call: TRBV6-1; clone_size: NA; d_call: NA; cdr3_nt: TGTGCCGGAAAACAGGGGAACACTGAAGCTTTCTTT; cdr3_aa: CAGKQGNTEAFF
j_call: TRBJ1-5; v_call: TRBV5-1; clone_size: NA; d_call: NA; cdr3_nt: TGCGCCAGCAGCCGTACAGGGAATAGCAATCAGCCCCAGCATTTT; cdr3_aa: CASSRTGNSNQPQHF
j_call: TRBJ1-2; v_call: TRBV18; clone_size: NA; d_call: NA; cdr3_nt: TGTGCCAGCTCACCCCAGGGTGGGGACTATGGCTACACCTTC; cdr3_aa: CASSPQGGDYGYTF
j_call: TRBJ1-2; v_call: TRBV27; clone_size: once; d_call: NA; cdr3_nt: TGTGCCAGCAGTACCACTCACAGGGAGGTCTATGGCTACACCTTC; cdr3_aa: CASSTTHREVYGYTF
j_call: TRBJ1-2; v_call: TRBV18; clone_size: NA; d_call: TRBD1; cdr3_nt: TGTGCCAGCTCACTGGGACAGGGGAACTATGGCTACACCTTC; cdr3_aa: CASSLGQGNYGYTF
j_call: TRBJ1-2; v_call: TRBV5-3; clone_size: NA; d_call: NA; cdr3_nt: TGTGCCAGAAGCGGTGTCGGGCCGAACTATGGCTACACCTTC; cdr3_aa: CARSGVGPNYGYTF
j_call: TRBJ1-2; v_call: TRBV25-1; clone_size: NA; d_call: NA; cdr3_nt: TGTGCCAGCAGTGAATATGGGACTGATTATGGCTACACCTTC; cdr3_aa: CASSEYGTDYGYTF
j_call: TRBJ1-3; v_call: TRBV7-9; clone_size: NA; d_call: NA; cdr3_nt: TGTGCCAGCAGCCCTGGGGGAAACACCATATATTTT; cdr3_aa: CASSPGGNTIYF
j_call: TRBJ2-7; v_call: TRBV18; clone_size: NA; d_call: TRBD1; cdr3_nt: TGTGCCAGCTCACCACTACAGGGGCCCGACTCCTACGAGCAGTACTTC; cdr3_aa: CASSPLQGPDSYEQYF
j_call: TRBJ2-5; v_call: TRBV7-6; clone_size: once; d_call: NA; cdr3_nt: TGTGCCAGCAGCTTAGGCTCAGGGGGGCTCGGAGAGACCCAGTACTTC; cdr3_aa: CASSLGSGGLGETQYF
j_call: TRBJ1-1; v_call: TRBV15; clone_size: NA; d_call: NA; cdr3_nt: TGTGCCACCAAGACCCTCAGGGAAGCTTTCTTT; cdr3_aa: CATKTLREAFF
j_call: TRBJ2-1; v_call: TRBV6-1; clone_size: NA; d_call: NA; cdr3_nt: TGTGCCAGCAGTGATGGACCCCTGGCGTATGAGCAGTTCTTC; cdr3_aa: CASSDGPLAYEQFF
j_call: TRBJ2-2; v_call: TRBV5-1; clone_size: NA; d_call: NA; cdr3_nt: TGCGCCAGCACAATAAGTACCCACACCGGGGAGCTGTTTTTT; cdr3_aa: CASTISTHTGELFF
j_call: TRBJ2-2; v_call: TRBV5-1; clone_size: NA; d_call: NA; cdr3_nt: TGCGCCACCCCGAGAGGCGCCACCGGGGAGCTGTTTTTT; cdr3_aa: CATPRGATGELFF
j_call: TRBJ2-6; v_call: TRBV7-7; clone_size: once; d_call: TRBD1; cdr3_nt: TGTGCCAGCAGCGCAACCGGACAGGGGGAATACTCTGGGGCCAACGTCCTGACTTTC; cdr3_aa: CASSATGQGEYSGANVLTF
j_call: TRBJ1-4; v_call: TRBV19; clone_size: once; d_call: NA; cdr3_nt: TGTGCCACCCAAGGGTTTTCTTATACGGATGCAACTAATGAAAAACTGTTTTTT; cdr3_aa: CATQGFSYTDATNEKLFF
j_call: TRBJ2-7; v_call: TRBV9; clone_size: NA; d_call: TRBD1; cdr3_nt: TGTGCCAGCAGCGCAGGGAGTTCGGGACAGGGGACGTCCTACGAGCAGTACTTC; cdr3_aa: CASSAGSSGQGTSYEQYF
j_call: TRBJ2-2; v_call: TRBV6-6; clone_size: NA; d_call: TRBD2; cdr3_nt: TGTGCCAGCAGTTGGGCAGCGGGGGAAGGATTCGGGGAGCTGTTTTTT; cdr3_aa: CASSWAAGEGFGELFF
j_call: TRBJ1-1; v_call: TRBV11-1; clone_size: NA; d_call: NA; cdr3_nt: TGTGCCAGCAGCGTGGGGGAGAACACTGAAGCTTTCTTT; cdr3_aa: CASSVGENTEAFF
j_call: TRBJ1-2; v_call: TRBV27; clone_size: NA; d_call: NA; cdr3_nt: TGTGCCAGCAGTGGGGCCAACTATGGCTACACCTTC; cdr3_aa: CASSGANYGYTF